The T cell receptor (beta chain) described here comes from a study of cytomegalovirus exposure and HLA in healthy donors (dated by TCRdb to about 2017). For the study in its entirety: An earlier analysis of 587 of the donors reported 250 to 350 Gb of sequence data and 120 million or so unique TCR beta sequences from 150 million to 200 million T cells. An early release covering roughly 600 HLA-typed donors comprised approximately 300 gigabases of sequencing data and around 85 million unique TCR sequences. The genetic ancestry cluster associated with self-reported Caucasian donors included 81% of the roughly 360 genotyped donors. The study was designed to test whether signatures of past pathogen exposure could be identified by cataloging public T cell receptors. The study profiled the T cell repertoires of 500 to 800 subjects by immunosequencing and related them to cytomegalovirus serostatus. A separate validation cohort of 100 to 150 different subjects was used in addition to the approximately 700-subject first cohort. To predict cytomegalovirus infection status, the study combined high-throughput TCR immunosequencing, statistical association of individual TCRs with disease status, and machine learning. A later analysis re-examined previously published TCR beta repertoires from several hundred donors and added high-resolution HLA genotyping to investigate patterns of TCR occurrence. The later analysis used no new phenotypic data to find candidate immune exposures, relying instead on TCR beta sequences and their occurrence across donors. An earlier analysis of approximately 640 of the donors applied high-throughput TCR beta sequencing to assess whether each TCR beta V gene segment acted as functional or pseudogenic. Donor age, sex, ethnicity and CMV serostatus were compiled alongside the repertoire data. A later genetic analysis took genome-wide SNP genotypes for about 55% of the roughly 670 donors and used that subset as a discovery cohort. Every discovery cohort repertoire had been produced on one sequencing platform. Class I and class II HLA loci were covered by the typing at four-digit resolution. Typing coverage varied by locus: 629-630 donors for A, B, C, DRB1 and DQB1; under 550 for DQA1; more than 600 for DPA1; approximately 470 for DPB1. About 5 DR-DQ haplotypes were handled as single units for association and clustering, since linkage in the cohort was strong. On average, roughly 240,000 unique TCR beta nucleotide sequences were sequenced per donor among 398 genotyped donors of the cohort, with roughly 18% of those sequences being non-productive. The full study reports these points: A cluster of highly shared sequence variants was judged likely to be a technical artifact of the sequencing pipeline. Broadly in line with IMGT annotations, most TCR beta V segments showed up in productive rearrangements about 87% or about 30% of the time in an earlier analysis of about 500 of the donors. The classifier was reported to diagnose cytomegalovirus status with high specificity and sensitivity in both the original cohort and the validation cohort. According to the authors, the approach could potentially be generalized to other disease states and immunological phenotypes. A total of roughly 160 TCR beta chains were listed by the study as associated with cytomegalovirus. In a later analysis, the rate of TCR association differed among HLA loci, with DRB1 alleles having the most associated TCRs and HLA-C alleles having the fewest. According to a later genetic analysis, donors in an Asian-associated ancestry cluster had fewer N-insertions in productive TCRs than the approximately 700-donor mean. V-gene and J-gene trimming of TCR beta chains was associated with a missense DCLRE1C variant in a later genetic analysis, and the association was replicated in an independent cohort. The earlier analysis of about 600 of the donors excluded 15 to 20 rarely observed V segments, including chromosome 9 orphons, because counts were too low. In a later analysis, most CMV-associated TCR beta chains were found to appear HLA-restricted, with HLA associations seemingly driven largely by CMV exposure. Because HLA typing was missing for some donors at each locus, association tests included only the typed subset. Presence/absence analyses assumed roughly uniform sequencing depth across donors, an assumption that may not hold. The cohort was sequenced for TCR beta chains only, and without alpha or paired-chain data the features that could be detected were limited. In a later analysis, several top co-occurrence clusters were reported to appear linked to parvovirus B19, influenza, CMV and Epstein-Barr virus. Most TCR sequences were observed very rarely across donors, whereas some public TCRs were present in many individuals. A further reported finding was that TCR beta sequences accurately predicted the HLA-A and HLA-B alleles for most subjects in the first cohort. Correlated functional status among segregating V segments might be attributable to linkage disequilibrium, but an unknown experimental factor could not be ruled out. Some IMGT-functional V segments, including TRBV6-2 and TRBV6-3, could not be told apart with the 87-base-pair reads, so those segments were excluded. In a later analysis, HLA-associated TCR beta chains showed more clonal expansion and lower generation probabilities than non-associated chains that were equally common. In a later analysis, 15,000 to 20,000 TCR beta sequences were associated with specific HLA alleles at a false discovery rate of 0.05. A few of the identified cytomegalovirus-associated TCR beta chains were confirmed in vitro to be specific for cytomegalovirus antigens. For the cohort, immune exposure information was limited to CMV serostatus. When HLA alleles, especially DR and DQ, strongly co-occurred, TCR associations were difficult to assign to individual alleles.

The cohort consisted of 600 to 700 healthy bone marrow donors. At the time of sampling, every cohort member was nominally healthy, though immune exposures that went unrecorded were likely present. The donor was CMV seropositive and was included in the group of 250 to 350 seropositive cohort members. Each donor provided a peripheral blood sample, and peripheral blood mononuclear cells were used for TCR beta sequencing. The Qiagen DNeasy Blood Extraction Kit was used to extract genomic DNA from the blood cell samples. The library was produced with the immunoSEQ multiplex PCR assay. The multiplex PCR relied on a mix of 60 forward primers for TCR Vbeta segments and 13 reverse primers for TCR Jbeta segments. The CDR3 region of rearranged TCR beta genes was amplified from genomic DNA with a multiplex PCR assay. The amplified TCR beta libraries were sequenced on the Illumina HiSeq System as 87-base-pair reads. Per the authors' processing: Across the 700 or so repertoires, a later analysis counted 80 million or so unique TCR beta chains, 9.5 million to 13 million of which were shared by at least two donors. Raw reads were error-corrected and collapsed into unique sequences with a nearest-neighbor algorithm that merged closely related sequences to remove PCR and sequencing errors. CDR3 sequences were aligned to IMGT reference sequences to assign V, D and J gene segments. For a sequence to be retained, a match of at least six nucleotides to both a V gene segment and a J gene segment was required. A rearrangement was called productive if the CDR3 had no stop codons and remained in frame with V and J, and every other rearrangement was called non-productive. Following IMGT convention, CDR3 was defined as the stretch from the second conserved V-encoded cysteine up to the conserved J-encoded phenylalanine. The earlier analysis of about 560 of the donors excluded any sequence lacking an unambiguous match to a single V gene segment. An earlier analysis of over 450 of the donors classified V segments as functional when productive rearrangements were above 56.7% and as segregating when the standard deviation between donors was above 5%. A statistical classification framework was built for diagnosing cytomegalovirus status from the catalog of TCR beta chain sequences. A later analysis assigned V and J genes by comparing TCR nucleotide sequences with IMGT/GENE-DB human TR gene sequences. A later analysis assigned CDR3 sequences and most-parsimonious VDJ recombination scenarios with the TCRdist pipeline. In a later analysis, every TCR beta chain was defined by the combination of its CDR3 amino acid sequence and its V-gene family, and reads without a unique V-gene family were dropped. A later analysis removed over 500 highly shared, low-generation-probability nucleotide sequences to deal with suspected cross-contamination and a sequencing artifact. In a later analysis, a clonal expansion index was calculated for each public chain from normalized within-repertoire ranks of inferred template counts. A later analysis computed generation probabilities with a VDJ recombination model fitted to out-of-frame rearrangements, and checked the results against IGoR. A later analysis scored TCR-TCR, TCR-HLA and TCR-CMV co-occurrence with hypergeometric tests, applying a repertoire-size bias correction to TCR pairs. In a later analysis, false discovery rates were estimated by permuting HLA or CMV assignments 20 times. In a later analysis, co-occurring TCRs were grouped with DBSCAN, and TCRdist sequence similarity was added when clustering was performed within HLA-allele-positive subsets. Repertoires with fewer than 30,000 or more than 120,000 public chains, plus five repertoires with anomalous nucleotide sharing, were excluded from co-occurrence clustering. TCRdb re-hosts the immuneACCESS table, in-frame sequences only. Its copies lack some clones; in the studies checked, an unresolved V gene accounts for under half of them, and the cause for the rest is not known. D and trimming were read from the DNA, whereas the V and J calls and clone size are those reported in that table. The sample table contains 180,000 or so clones; only one count was recorded for 75% to 85% of them. The top ten clonotypes cover 4.9% of the sample.

The CDR3, from cysteine to phenylalanine, totals 15 residues. Only CDR3 DNA is held: 45 bases, read in frame from base 1. According to the germline V gene (reference sequence), CDR1 reads SEHNR and CDR2 reads FQNEAQ. Trimming accounts for 1 base at V and 10 bases at J, while the number of junction bases matched to no gene is 9. As concerns this clone: Its antigen remains unidentified. It has no much larger one-base neighbor in the sample; base qualities were not kept.

Specimen: PBMCs. The sequence was obtained from a woman in her late teens or twenties in good health and CMV-seropositive. The V gene is TRBV7-9 and the J gene is TRBJ2-1; 8 bases in between match TRBD2. The CDR3 in this case is CASSLGSGGSQEQFF. The sequenced DNA is TGTGCCAGCAGCTTAGGGTCGGGGGGGAGCCAGGAGCAGTTCTTC.